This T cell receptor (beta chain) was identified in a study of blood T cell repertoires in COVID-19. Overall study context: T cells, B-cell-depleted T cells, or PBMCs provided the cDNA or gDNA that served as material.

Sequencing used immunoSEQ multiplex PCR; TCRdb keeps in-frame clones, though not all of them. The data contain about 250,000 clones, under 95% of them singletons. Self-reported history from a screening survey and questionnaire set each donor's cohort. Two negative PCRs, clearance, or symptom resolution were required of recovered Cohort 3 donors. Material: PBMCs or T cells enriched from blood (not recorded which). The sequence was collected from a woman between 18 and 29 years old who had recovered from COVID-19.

CDR3 nucleotides: TGTGCCATCATGGGGACAGGGGCTGAAGCTTTCTTT. Residues: CAIMGTGAEAFF. The chain employs TRBV10-3 and TRBJ1-1, with 10 positions matching TRBD1. This CDR3 region has 12 residues. Trimming removed 7 bases from V and 6 bases from J; junction bases left unmatched: 2. Germline values: CDR1 ENHRY, CDR2 SYGVKD.